This is a list of T cell receptor beta chains from one sample in a study of blood T cell repertoires in COVID-19. Assay used: immunoSEQ multiplex PCR; TCRdb lists only in-frame clones, some missing. There are more than 50,000 clones in the sample; around 67% occur only once, and around 13% lies in the top ten. The sample consisted of peripheral blood. The origin of the receptors is a woman between 70 and 85 years old with acute or convalescent COVID-19. Each CDR3 is given with its conserved first and last residue. D genes are given only for firm matches. Rows may omit the clone size; those that give it use once, few, many or a size class.

cdr3_aa cdr3_nt j_call d_call clone_size v_call
CAWSLNTDTQYF TGTGCCTGGAGTCTAAACACAGATACGCAGTATTTT TRBJ2-3 . . TRBV30
CASSPPPGGGLTDTQYF TGTGCCAGCTCACCTCCCCCTGGGGGGGGCCTCACAGATACGCAGTATTTT TRBJ2-3 . few TRBV18
CASSPTFESGTDTQYF TGTGCCAGCTCACCGACATTCGAATCGGGCACAGATACGCAGTATTTT TRBJ2-3 . . TRBV18
CASSPPDSTSEAFF TGTGCCAGCAGCCCCCCGGACAGCACTTCTGAAGCTTTCTTT TRBJ1-1 . . TRBV3-1/TRBV3-2
CASSFRLAGQETQYF TGTGCCAGCAGCTTCAGGCTAGCGGGACAAGAGACCCAGTACTTC TRBJ2-5 TRBD2 . TRBV5-6
CASSNSGTGHQYYSNQPQHF TGTGCCAGCAGCAACTCGGGCACAGGGCATCAATATTATAGCAATCAGCCCCAGCATTTT TRBJ1-5 . . TRBV21-1
CASSLGQGMTDTQYF TGTGCCAGCTCACTGGGACAGGGTATGACAGATACGCAGTATTTT TRBJ2-3 TRBD1 . TRBV18
CASSARPGQGAYEQYF TGTGCCAGCAGTGCCCGACCGGGACAGGGGGCTTACGAGCAGTACTTC TRBJ2-7 TRBD1 . TRBV6-2/TRBV6-3
CASSQAAGTSTGELFF TGTGCCAGCAGCCAAGCTGCGGGGACGAGCACCGGGGAGCTGTTTTTT TRBJ2-2 . . TRBV3-1/TRBV3-2
CASSIGQTTNYGYTF TGTGCCAGCAGCATAGGACAGACTACTAACTATGGCTACACCTTC TRBJ1-2 . . TRBV5-6
CASSLDPGGYSNQPQHF TGTGCCAGCAGCTTAGACCCAGGGGGCTATAGCAATCAGCCCCAGCATTTT TRBJ1-5 TRBD1 . TRBV7-8
CATSDASGGHPRTQYF TGTGCCACCAGTGACGCTAGCGGGGGGCACCCACGAACCCAGTACTTC TRBJ2-5 TRBD2 . TRBV24-1
CASSEGGVSPLHF TGTGCCAGCAGTGAAGGGGGTGTTTCACCCCTCCACTTT TRBJ1-6 . . TRBV7-3
CASSRTGGSDYGYTF TGTGCCAGCAGCCGTACAGGGGGCTCGGACTATGGCTACACCTTC TRBJ1-2 TRBD1 . TRBV7-3
CAISGTGVSNQPQHF TGTGCCATCTCCGGGACAGGAGTTAGCAATCAGCCCCAGCATTTT TRBJ1-5 TRBD1 . TRBV10-3
CSVDNGTPGYGYTF TGCAGCGTGGACAACGGGACACCTGGCTATGGCTACACCTTC TRBJ1-2 . . TRBV29-1
CASSHRTGKGGEKLFF TGCGCCAGCAGCCACCGGACAGGCAAAGGAGGTGAAAAACTGTTTTTT TRBJ1-4 TRBD1 many TRBV4-1
CATSTRTVTDTQYF TGTGCCACCAGCACCCGGACAGTCACAGATACGCAGTATTTT TRBJ2-3 . . TRBV15
CASNSQGGFRDEQFF TGTGCCAGCAATTCACAGGGGGGATTTAGGGATGAGCAGTTCTTC TRBJ2-1 TRBD1 . TRBV11-2
CASSRTGSHGYTF TGTGCCAGCAGTCGGACAGGGAGCCATGGCTACACCTTC TRBJ1-2 TRBD1 . TRBV6-5
CATSVGQGGANEQFF TGTGCCACCAGCGTGGGACAGGGGGGGGCCAATGAGCAGTTCTTC TRBJ2-1 TRBD1 once TRBV24-1
CASSMGGAGGQPQHF TGTGCCAGTAGTATGGGCGGGGCAGGAGGTCAGCCCCAGCATTTT TRBJ1-5 . few TRBV19
CASSPQGGANTEAFF TGTGCCAGCAGCCCTCAAGGCGGTGCGAACACTGAAGCTTTCTTT TRBJ1-1 . . TRBV7-3
CASSYPEDRENQPQHF TGTGCCAGCAGTTACCCGGAGGACAGGGAGAATCAGCCCCAGCATTTT TRBJ1-5 TRBD1 . TRBV6-2/TRBV6-3
CASSQVPQGLSYGYTF TGTGCCAGCAGCCAAGTTCCCCAGGGATTATCGTATGGCTACACCTTC TRBJ1-2 . . TRBV3-1/TRBV3-2
CASSPQGLGEKLFF TGTGCCAGCTCACCACAGGGGCTAGGCGAAAAACTGTTTTTT TRBJ1-4 . . TRBV18
CASSEEEGSGNTIYF TGTGCCAGCAGTGAAGAGGAGGGCTCTGGAAACACCATATATTTT TRBJ1-3 . once TRBV6-1
CASTQPLGQGAARGYTF TGTGCCAGCACCCAACCCCTGGGGCAGGGGGCCGCGAGAGGCTACACCTTC TRBJ1-2 TRBD1 once TRBV28
CASSGQGSTGELFF TGCGCCAGCAGCGGACAGGGAAGCACCGGGGAGCTGTTTTTT TRBJ2-2 TRBD1 few TRBV10-2
CASSLDAGNQETQYF TGTGCCAGCAGCTTAGATGCAGGGAACCAAGAGACCCAGTACTTC TRBJ2-5 . . TRBV11-2
CASSTTGPNSPLHF TGTGCCAGCAGTACTACAGGGCCTAATTCACCCCTCCACTTT TRBJ1-6 . . TRBV6-5
CASSYDRGITEAFF TGTGCCAGCAGTTACGACAGGGGAATCACTGAAGCTTTCTTT TRBJ1-1 TRBD1 . TRBV6-2/TRBV6-3
CASSLIVGNTEAFF TGCGCCAGCAGTCTGATAGTCGGGAACACTGAAGCTTTCTTT TRBJ1-1 . . TRBV5-1
CASRTSGGSTGELFF TGTGCCAGCAGAACTAGCGGGGGATCCACCGGGGAGCTGTTTTTT TRBJ2-2 TRBD2 . TRBV11-2
CASSRVAGAVLTDTQYF TGTGCCAGCTCACGGGTGGCGGGGGCCGTGCTCACAGATACGCAGTATTTT TRBJ2-3 . . TRBV18
CASSPRRGQKSSYEQYF TGTGCCAGCAGCCCGCGCCGCGGACAGAAGAGCTCCTACGAGCAGTACTTC TRBJ2-7 . . TRBV5-4
CASSQLATANYGYTF TGTGCCAGCAGCCAGCTAGCGACAGCCAACTATGGCTACACCTTC TRBJ1-2 . few TRBV3-1/TRBV3-2
CASSPLGQGRIEQYF TGTGCCAGCTCACCACTGGGACAGGGGAGGATTGAGCAGTACTTC TRBJ2-7 TRBD1 . TRBV18
CATSRPGQKLYNEQFF TGTGCCACCAGCAGACCGGGACAGAAACTCTACAATGAGCAGTTCTTC TRBJ2-1 TRBD1 . TRBV15
CASISWDTPNYGYTF TGTGCCAGCATCTCATGGGACACCCCTAACTATGGCTACACCTTC TRBJ1-2 . . TRBV6-5
CASRRLVNTEAFF TGTGCCAGCAGAAGACTGGTAAACACTGAAGCTTTCTTT TRBJ1-1 . . TRBV6-5
CASSQDYRGGYGGYTF TGCGCCAGCAGCCAAGATTACAGGGGGGGATATGGTGGCTACACCTTC TRBJ1-2 TRBD1 . TRBV4-1
CASLRGPLEGEGYTF TGCGCCAGCCTTAGGGGGCCCCTTGAGGGTGAGGGCTACACCTTC TRBJ1-2 TRBD1 . TRBV5-1